This T cell receptor (beta chain) was found in a study of T cell repertoires in cytomegalovirus infection (dated by TCRdb to the late 2010s). About the investigation overall: Alongside well-studied HLA-B-restricted epitopes, the peptide stimulations were aimed at recently identified HLA-C-restricted CMV epitopes, whose presentation resists viral immunomodulation. The HLA type of each donor mattered for the analysis, because public TCR beta signatures pointed to carriage of CMV infection along with the matching HLA type. The paper as a whole reports these results and caveats: In both this cohort and an independent cohort of 350 or so donors, the cumulative frequency of public TCR beta family members distinguished carriers of CMV infection plus the relevant HLA type. The ex vivo response was dominated by HLA-C-restricted CMV-specific TCR beta clonotypes, and the single most frequent clonotype in two of eight donors was supplied by these HLA-C-restricted clonotypes.

The sequencer listed for this sample is Illumina HiSeq 1500. The public reads were reanalyzed by TCRdb: fastp trimming at Q25, MiXCR alignment, in-frame beta chains only. Each CDR3 protein appears once, grouped with its most common genes and DNA. The sample yields hundreds of thousands of distinct CDR3 sequences; roughly 43% were counted once. The top ten hold about 45% of the sample. V is shortened by 6 bases, J by 7 bases, and the region joining them spans 13 bases. The CDR3 covers 13 residues, taking in both the cysteine and the phenylalanine. Solely the CDR3 DNA is kept, with 39 bases framed from the first base. As encoded in the germline V gene, CDR1 is MNHNS while CDR2 is SASEGT. In the paper's terms, the treatment or condition label means: in vitro stimulation with specific CMV peptide epitopes to enrich CMV-specific T cells. On this clonotype: The antigen this receptor binds is unknown. Per-nucleotide qualities are absent, and no much larger clonotype sits a single base away.

The V and J genes are TRBV6-1 and TRBJ2-1; the D gene cannot be named for sure. The source material was cultured PBMCs, sampled from culture after CMV antigen stimulation. The TCR sequence derives from a human donor in good health (CMV status not recorded). Some clones in this sample may be carry-over from other donors' samples. The CDR3 has the sequence CASRFAGVNEQFF. Here is the DNA: TGTGCCAGCAGGTTTGCTGGGGTTAATGAGCAGTTCTTC.